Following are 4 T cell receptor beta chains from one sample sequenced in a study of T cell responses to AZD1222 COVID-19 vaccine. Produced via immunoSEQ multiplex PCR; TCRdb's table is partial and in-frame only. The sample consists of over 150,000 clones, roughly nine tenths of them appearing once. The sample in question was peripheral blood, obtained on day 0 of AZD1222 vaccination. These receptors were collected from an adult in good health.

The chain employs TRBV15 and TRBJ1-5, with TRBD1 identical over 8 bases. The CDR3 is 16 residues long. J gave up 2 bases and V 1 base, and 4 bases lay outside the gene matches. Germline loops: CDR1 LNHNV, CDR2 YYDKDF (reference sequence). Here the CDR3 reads CATSRAQGARNQPQHF. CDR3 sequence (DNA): TGTGCCACCAGCAGAGCCCAGGGGGCCCGCAATCAGCCCCAGCATTTT.

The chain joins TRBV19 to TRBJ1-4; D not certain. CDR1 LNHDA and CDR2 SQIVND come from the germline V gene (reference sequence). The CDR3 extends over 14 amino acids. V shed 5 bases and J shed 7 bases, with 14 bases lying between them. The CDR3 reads CASSGVGRGEKLFF. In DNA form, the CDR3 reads TGTGCCAGTAGTGGGGTAGGCCGTGGTGAAAAACTGTTTTTT.

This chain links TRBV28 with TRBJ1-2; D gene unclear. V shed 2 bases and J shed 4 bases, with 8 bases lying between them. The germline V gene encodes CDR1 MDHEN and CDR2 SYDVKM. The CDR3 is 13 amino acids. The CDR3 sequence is CASSLRALYGYTF. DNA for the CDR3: TGTGCCAGCAGTTTAAGGGCCCTCTATGGCTACACCTTC.

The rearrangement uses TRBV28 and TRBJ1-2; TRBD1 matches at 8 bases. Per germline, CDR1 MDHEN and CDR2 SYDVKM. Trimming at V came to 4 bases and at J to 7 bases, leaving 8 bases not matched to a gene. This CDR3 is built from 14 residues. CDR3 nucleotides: TGTGCCAGCAGTTCCCCGGACAGGGCACGTGGCTACACCTTC. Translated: CASSSPDRARGYTF.